The entry that follows covers one T cell receptor beta chain sequence. Its antigen is undetermined. The junction and the germline gene differ at one end; a read error may be behind it. This CDR3 comprises 13 residues. The germline V gene encodes CDR1 MDHEN and CDR2 SYDVKM. The library came from three nested PCR rounds adapted from ARM-PCR protocols. TCRdb processed the multiplex PCR reads anew with MiXCR; each CDR3 protein has one entry. This sample carries around 60,000 distinct CDR3 sequences, roughly 57% of them seen once, and the ten largest clones take 32%. No cell sorting was done before RNA was extracted from the tissue. More than 3 cm separated this lung sample from the edge of the tumor. The data belong to a study of tumor and adjacent non-tumor tissue in lung cancer. Points from the study as a whole: Top 100 clones took a larger repertoire share in normal lung. Significantly higher TCR diversity was found in tumor than normal lung.

The sample taken for sequencing was distant non-tumor lung tissue. The sequence was obtained from a man aged 70 or older with non-small cell lung cancer. This chain uses TRBV28 with TRBJ2-3; D is perhaps TRBD2 (7 bases). The CDR3 nucleotides are TGTCCCAGCAGTGGGGGGGGGCCAGATACGCAGTATTTT. This codes for CPSSGGGPDTQYF.